Below, one T cell receptor (beta chain) is given with its context. Its antigen remains unidentified. This specimen belongs to a study of cytomegalovirus exposure and HLA in healthy donors. V shed 4 bases and J 1 base; nucleotides not matched to a gene: 12. CDR3 length: 17 amino acids. Germline loops: CDR1 MDHEN, CDR2 SYDVKM. TCRdb's table, derived via immunoSEQ multiplex PCR, lists solely in-frame clones and lacks some. The sample shows 56,000 or so clones, about 92% of them seen only once. Study results and caveats: Investigators reported approximately 150 TCR beta chains as tied to cytomegalovirus.

The clonotype comes from a man younger than 35 in good health and CMV-seronegative. The specimen sequenced was PBMCs. The chain is built from TRBV28 and TRBJ2-7; 8 nucleotides align to TRBD2. The CDR3 coding sequence is TGTGCCAGCAGTTCATCAACGGGGGGGGCCCCATCCTACGAGCAGTACTTC. Translated: CASSSSTGGAPSYEQYF.